In its sample, the clone carrying this TCR beta chain was seen a few times. Its antigen is still unknown. The data originate from a study of beta chain features in type 1 diabetes. Overall study context: Across all samples, over 85 million sorted cells were examined. General observations from the study: The study notes PCR might favor shorter templates equally in patients and controls. Type 1 diabetes patients showed a moderate but significant shortening of TCRB CDR3s in all four CD4+ subsets. Across patients, naive, central memory and Treg TCRB repertoires exhibited apparently greater similarity than was observed across healthy donors.

With V trimmed by 3 bases and J by 6 bases, 3 bases remained unmatched. The CDR3 is 13 amino acids. Germline assignment: CDR1 GTSNPN and CDR2 SVGIG (reference sequence). Central memory, naive, regulatory and stem cell-like memory CD4+ cells were sorted by CD45RO/CCR7/CD25/CD127/CD95/CD27. The study reverse transcribed the entire isolated RNA, so it sequenced expressed TCRB transcripts. Repertoires were generated with immunoSEQ multiplex PCR, while TCRdb's copy carries only in-frame clones and drops some. The table shows approximately 250,000 clones, with 20% to 25% occurring only once. V gene TRBV30 combines with J gene TRBJ1-1; 11 nucleotides agree with TRBD1. Sequenced sample: naive CD4+ T cells from blood. The receptor was derived from a young woman with type 1 diabetes. CDR3 in amino acids: CAWRGQGVAEAFF. The CDR3 DNA follows: TGTGCCTGGAGGGGACAGGGGGTGGCTGAAGCTTTCTTT.